This TCR beta chain was identified during a study of metastatic and nonmetastatic thyroid tumors. As regards this clone: What it binds is not known.

Whole-study results and caveats: Malignant tumors reportedly showed significantly higher TCR beta diversity than benign nodules in both blood and tumor.

In germline, CDR1 is SNHLY, CDR2 FYNNEI. The V gene lost 0 bases and the J gene lost 5 bases, with 5 bases spanning the gap. The CDR3 runs 14 residues. Every patient underwent thyroid surgery untreated. TCRdb re-clonotyped the PCR reads via MiXCR. There are around 5,900 clones in the sample; around a third occur only once, and about 15% lies in the top ten. Sequenced sample: tumor tissue. The V and J genes are TRBV2 and TRBJ1-6; a weak D match, TRBD1 (5 bases). This TCR was recovered from a male donor with papillary thyroid cancer or a benign thyroid nodule (not recorded which). Some clones in this sample may be carry-over from other donors' samples. CDR3 region: CASSEAGDNSPLHF. In DNA form, the CDR3 reads TGTGCCAGCAGTGAAGCAGGGGATAATTCACCCCTCCACTTT.